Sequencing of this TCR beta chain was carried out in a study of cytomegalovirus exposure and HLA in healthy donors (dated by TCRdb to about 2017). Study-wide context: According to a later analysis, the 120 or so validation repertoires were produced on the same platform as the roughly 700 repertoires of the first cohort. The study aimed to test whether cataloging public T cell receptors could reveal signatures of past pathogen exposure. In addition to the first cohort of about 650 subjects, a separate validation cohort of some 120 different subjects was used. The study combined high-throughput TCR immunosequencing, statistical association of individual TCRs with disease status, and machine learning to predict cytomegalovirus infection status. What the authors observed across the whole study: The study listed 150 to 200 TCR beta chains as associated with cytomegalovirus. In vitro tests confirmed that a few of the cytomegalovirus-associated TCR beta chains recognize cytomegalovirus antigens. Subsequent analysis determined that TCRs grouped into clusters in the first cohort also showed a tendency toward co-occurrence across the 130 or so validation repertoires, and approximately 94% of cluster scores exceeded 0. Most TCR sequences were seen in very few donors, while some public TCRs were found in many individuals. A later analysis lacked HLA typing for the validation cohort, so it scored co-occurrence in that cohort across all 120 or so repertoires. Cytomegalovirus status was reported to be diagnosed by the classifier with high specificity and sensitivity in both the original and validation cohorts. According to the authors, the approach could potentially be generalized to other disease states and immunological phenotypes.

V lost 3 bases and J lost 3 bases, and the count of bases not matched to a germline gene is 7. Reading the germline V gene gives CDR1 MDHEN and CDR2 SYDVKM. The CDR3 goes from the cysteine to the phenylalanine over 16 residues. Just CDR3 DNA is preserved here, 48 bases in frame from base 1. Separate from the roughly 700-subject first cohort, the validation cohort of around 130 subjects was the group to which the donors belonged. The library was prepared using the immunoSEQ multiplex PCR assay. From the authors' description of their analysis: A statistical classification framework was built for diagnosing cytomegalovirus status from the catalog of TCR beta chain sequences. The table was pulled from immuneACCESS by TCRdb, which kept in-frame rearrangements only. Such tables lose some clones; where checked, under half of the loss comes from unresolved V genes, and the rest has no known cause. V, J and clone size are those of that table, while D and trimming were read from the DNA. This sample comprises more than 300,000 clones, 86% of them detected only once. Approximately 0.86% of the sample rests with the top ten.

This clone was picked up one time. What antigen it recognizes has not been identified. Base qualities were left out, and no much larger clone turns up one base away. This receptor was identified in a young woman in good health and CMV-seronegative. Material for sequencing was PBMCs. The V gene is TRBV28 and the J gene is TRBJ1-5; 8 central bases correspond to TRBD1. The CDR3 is CASSFRTGLPNQPQHF. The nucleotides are TGTGCCAGCAGTTTCCGGACAGGGTTACCCAATCAGCCCCAGCATTTT. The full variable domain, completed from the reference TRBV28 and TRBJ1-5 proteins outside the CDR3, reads DVKVTQSSRYLVKRTGEKVFLECVQDMDHENMFWYRQDPGLGLRLIYFSYDVKMKEKGDIPEGYSVSREKKERFSLILESASTNQTSMYLCASSFRTGLPNQPQHFGDGTRLSIL.